This T cell receptor (beta chain) was retrieved from a study of T cells expressing NK-cell markers. The cDNA for TCR beta came from 5'RACE template switching with UMIs. No DNA is given; TCRdb re-called the 5' RACE reads and lists each CDR3 protein once. The sample includes roughly 150,000 distinct CDR3 sequences. From germline, CDR1 is SEHNR and CDR2 FQNEAQ (reference sequence). The CDR3 sequence is 12 residues long. Study conclusions and caveats: The leading position in the CD3+CD56-NKG2C+ fraction of a few donors also went to these clonotypes. NKG2C+ dominant clonotypes from 5 to 7 donors made up about 1.0-7.5% of CD8+ T cells.

Of note for this clonotype: Its antigen remains unknown.

Input material: blood T cells: a sorted CD56 or NKG2C T cell subset, CD4+ or CD8+ T cells, or bulk PBMC T cells (not recorded which). This chain connects TRBV7-9 to TRBJ1-5. This sequence originates from a woman between 18 and 75 years old in good health. CDR3 region: CASSLDNQPQHF.